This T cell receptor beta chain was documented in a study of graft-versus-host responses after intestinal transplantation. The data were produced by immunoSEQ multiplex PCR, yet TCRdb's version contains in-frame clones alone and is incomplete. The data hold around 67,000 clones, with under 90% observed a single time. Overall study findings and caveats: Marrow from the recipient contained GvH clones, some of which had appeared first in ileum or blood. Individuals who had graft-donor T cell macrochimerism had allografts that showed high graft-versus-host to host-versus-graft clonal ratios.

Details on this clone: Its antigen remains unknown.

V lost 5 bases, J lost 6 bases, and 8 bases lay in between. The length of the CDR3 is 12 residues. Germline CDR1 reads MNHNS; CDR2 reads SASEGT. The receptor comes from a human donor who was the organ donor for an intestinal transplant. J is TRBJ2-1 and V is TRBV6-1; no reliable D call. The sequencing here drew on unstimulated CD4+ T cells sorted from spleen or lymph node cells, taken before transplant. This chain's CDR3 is CASSLTINEQFF. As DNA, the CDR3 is TGTGCCAGCAGTCTTACTATCAATGAGCAGTTCTTC.